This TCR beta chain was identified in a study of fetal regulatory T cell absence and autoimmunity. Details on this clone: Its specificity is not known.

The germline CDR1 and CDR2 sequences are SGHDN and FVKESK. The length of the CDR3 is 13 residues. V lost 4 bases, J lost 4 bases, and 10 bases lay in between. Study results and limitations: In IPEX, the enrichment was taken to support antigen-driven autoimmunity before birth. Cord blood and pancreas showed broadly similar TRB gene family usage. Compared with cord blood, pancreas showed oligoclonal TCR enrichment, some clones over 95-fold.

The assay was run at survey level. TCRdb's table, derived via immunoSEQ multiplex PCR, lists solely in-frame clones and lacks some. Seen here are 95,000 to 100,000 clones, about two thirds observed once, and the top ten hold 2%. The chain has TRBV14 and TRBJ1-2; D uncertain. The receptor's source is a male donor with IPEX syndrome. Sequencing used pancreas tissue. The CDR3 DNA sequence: TGTGCCAGCAGCCTCGGGATTTTCTATGGCTACACCTTC. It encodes CASSLGIFYGYTF.